One sample yielded the 18 T cell receptor beta chains listed below, sequenced in a study of cytomegalovirus exposure and HLA in healthy donors. Generated by immunoSEQ multiplex PCR, the TCRdb table keeps only in-frame clones and is missing some. The sample holds about 360,000 clones, roughly 90% seen once. Sequenced material: PBMCs. The receptor set was obtained from a woman under 30 in good health and CMV-seronegative.

This sequence joins TRBV19 and TRBJ2-2, with D unclear. This CDR3 contains 15 residues. Germline-derived CDR1 and CDR2 are LNHDA and SQIVND (reference sequence). V was shortened by 6 bases and J by 2 bases, with 13 bases between the two germline ends. Written as DNA, the CDR3 is TGTGCCAGTAGCCAACGACACCTTAACACCGGGGAGCTGTTTTTT. It encodes CASSQRHLNTGELFF.

This chain connects TRBV2 to TRBJ2-6; D is uncertain. Germline CDR1 and CDR2: SNHLY and FYNNEI. V was pared by 4 bases and J by 0 bases, with 7 bases between. There are 15 residues in the CDR3. The CDR3 sequence: CASSGSRSGANVLTF. In DNA form, the CDR3 reads TGTGCCAGCAGTGGTTCGCGCTCTGGGGCCAACGTCCTGACTTTC.

The gene calls are TRBV7-7 and TRBJ2-5; D is perhaps TRBD2 (6 bases). Germline lookup yields CDR1 SSHAT and CDR2 FNYEAQ (reference sequence). V lost 6 bases to trimming and J lost 5 bases, with 25 bases between them. CDR3 size: 17 residues. CDR3 in amino acids: CASSFGFSGGQGETQYF. In DNA form, the CDR3 reads TGTGCCAGCAGTTTCGGATTTAGCGGTGGCCAAGGGGAGACCCAGTACTTC. Using reference TRBV7-7 and TRBJ2-5 for the parts outside the CDR3, the full variable domain is GAGVSQSPRYKVTKRGQDVTLRCDPISSHATLYWYQQALGQGPEFLTYFNYEAQPDKSGLPSDRFSAERPEGSISTLTIQRTEQRDSAMYRCASSFGFSGGQGETQYFGPGTRLLVL.

The V call is TRBV7-8, the J call TRBJ2-2, with a possible D match to TRBD2 (7 bases). V was clipped by 2 bases and J by 5 bases, with 18 bases between them. CDR1 and CDR2 (germline): SGHVS, FQNEAQ. The length of the CDR3 is 17 residues. The CDR3 loop is CASSLIGAGATTGELFF. The CDR3, as DNA: TGTGCCAGCAGCTTAATAGGGGCGGGGGCTACGACCGGGGAGCTGTTTTTT.

The chain recombines TRBV7-9 with TRBJ2-3; TRBD1 might be the D (5 bases). The V gene lost 5 bases and the J gene lost 2 bases, with 8 bases spanning the gap. CDR1 and CDR2 (germline): SEHNR, FQNEAQ (reference sequence). The CDR3 extends over 13 amino acids. The CDR3 DNA is TGTGCCAGCAGCCCGACAGCCACAGATACGCAGTATTTT. Encoded protein: CASSPTATDTQYF.

This chain connects TRBV27 to TRBJ2-7; D might be TRBD1 (6 bases). CDR3 length: 15 amino acids. Trimming removed 4 bases at V and 9 bases at J, with 22 bases between. Germline lookup yields CDR1 MNHEY and CDR2 SMNVEV (reference sequence). CDR3 amino acids: CASSSPASVGAGQYF. For the CDR3, the DNA is TGTGCCAGCAGTTCCCCGGCGTCGGTGGGGGCGGGGCAGTACTTC.

The chain combines TRBV15 with TRBJ1-3; TRBD1 is a possible D gene (6 bases). CDR1 is LNHNV and CDR2 is YYDKDF in the germline V gene (reference sequence). V was trimmed by 6 bases and J by 1 base, leaving 19 bases between them. This CDR3 contains 17 residues. CDR3 coding DNA: TGTGCCACCAGGGCTTTGGGCAGGGGCAATTCTGGAAACACCATATATTTT. Protein sequence: CATRALGRGNSGNTIYF.

The chain links TRBV6-4 to TRBJ2-7, with D possibly TRBD1 on 6 matching bases. CDR3 length equals 15 residues. V was clipped by 4 bases and J by 2 bases, with 15 bases between them. CDR1 is MRHNA, CDR2 SNTAGT, per germline. Here the CDR3 DNA reads TGTGCCAGCAGTGCCTACAGGGTTATAACCTACGAGCAGTACTTC. Its protein product is CASSAYRVITYEQYF.

The chain employs TRBV18 and TRBJ2-3; TRBD2 agrees at 10 bases. CDR1 KGHSH and CDR2 LQKENI come from the germline V gene. V shed 1 base, J shed 5 bases, and the junction held 12 bases outside the gene matches. There are 18 residues in the CDR3. CDR3 in DNA: TGTGCCAGCTCACCACTAGCGGGGGGCAGCAGTTCGGTAGATACGCAGTATTTT. Translated: CASSPLAGGSSSVDTQYF.

The chain links TRBV18 to TRBJ1-1, with D perhaps matching TRBD1 (5 bases). Germline assignment: CDR1 KGHSH and CDR2 LQKENI. V lost 3 bases and J lost 1, with 15 bases in between. The CDR3 extends over 16 amino acids. CDR3 sequence: CASSPLERQPNTEAFF. In nucleotides, the CDR3 is TGTGCCAGCTCACCCCTAGAGAGACAGCCGAACACTGAAGCTTTCTTT.

The chain joins TRBV25-1 to TRBJ1-1; TRBD1 matches 7 bases. V lost 6 bases, J lost 3 bases, and 13 bases stayed unmatched. CDR1 and CDR2 from the germline V gene are MGHDK and SYGVNS. This CDR3 is built from 16 residues. The CDR3: CASSPVEGQDDTEAFF. Here the CDR3 DNA reads TGTGCCAGCAGCCCCGTCGAAGGACAGGACGACACTGAAGCTTTCTTT.

A word on this clone: This sample includes further DNA sequences coding for the same CDR3. The chain uses TRBV28 and TRBJ2-7; 9 nucleotides line up with TRBD1. Trimming at V came to 4 bases and at J to 2 bases, leaving 6 bases not matched to a gene. This CDR3 has 15 amino acids. The germline V gene encodes CDR1 MDHEN and CDR2 SYDVKM. The CDR3 loop reads CASSSPGQGPYEQYF. In nucleotides, the CDR3 is TGTGCCAGCAGTTCTCCGGGACAGGGACCCTACGAGCAGTACTTC.

The chain links TRBV28 to TRBJ2-7; 14 bases map to TRBD2. This CDR3 contains 15 residues. The germline CDR1 and CDR2 sequences are MDHEN and SYDVKM. J was trimmed by 2 bases and V by 5 bases; bases with no gene match: 2. In DNA, the CDR3 is TGTGCCAGCAGTGGACTAGCGGGGGGCCCCTACGAGCAGTACTTC. Translated: CASSGLAGGPYEQYF.

This chain links TRBV6-5 with TRBJ2-7; tentatively, D is TRBD2 (6 bases). V was cut by 2 bases and J by 2 bases, with 13 bases left in between. This CDR3 is 15 amino acids long. CDR1 is MNHEY and CDR2 is SVGAGI in the germline V gene. The CDR3 DNA follows: TGTGCCAGCAGTTACCCGCCGCCGGGGGCCTACGAGCAGTACTTC. It translates to CASSYPPPGAYEQYF.

This clone was seen once. The CDR3 loop reads CASSETGTSLRSGNTIYF. CDR3 nucleotide sequence: TGTGCCAGCAGTGAAACGGGGACAAGCCTTCGCTCTGGAAACACCATATATTTT. The V and J genes are TRBV2 and TRBJ1-3; D might be TRBD1 (6 bases). CDR3 length: 18 residues. The germline CDR1 and CDR2 sequences are SNHLY and FYNNEI. V was trimmed by 2 bases and J by 0 bases, leaving 17 bases between them.

This clone appeared once. V gene TRBV7-9 combines with J gene TRBJ2-1, with 7 bases identical to TRBD2. J lost 1 base, V lost 3 bases, and 6 bases had no gene match. Germline V gene data show CDR1 as SEHNR and CDR2 as FQNEAQ (reference sequence). The CDR3 has 16 residues. In nucleotides, the CDR3 is TGTGCCAGCAGCTTGGGGCGGGAGTGGTCCTACAATGAGCAGTTCTTC. This sequence encodes CASSLGREWSYNEQFF.

This sequence joins TRBV10-1 and TRBJ2-5; TRBD1 might be the D (5 bases). CDR1 is WNHNN, CDR2 SYGVQD, per germline (reference sequence). The CDR3 loop spans 13 amino acids. V lost 4 bases, J lost 2 bases, and 8 bases lay in between. CDR3 region: CASSGQGQETQYF. The CDR3 region has the DNA TGCGCCAGCAGTGGTCAGGGACAAGAGACCCAGTACTTC.

This chain connects TRBV30 to TRBJ1-3; D might be TRBD1 (6 bases). CDR3 length: 16 residues. Germline V gene lookup returns CDR1 GTSNPN and CDR2 SVGIG (reference sequence). Trimming shortened V by 2 bases and J by 0 bases, and 14 bases separated the two germline ends. This CDR3 reads CAWSLRTVFSGNTIYF. CDR3 DNA: TGTGCCTGGAGTCTTAGGACAGTCTTCTCTGGAAACACCATATATTTT.